Shown below are 8 T cell receptor beta chains from a single sample sequenced in a study of PD-L1 blockade in urothelial cancer. Described time point: pretreatment peripheral blood. Sequencing used immunoSEQ multiplex PCR; TCRdb keeps in-frame clones, though not all of them. The sample yields about 87,000 clones, roughly 84% seen once. Sample: PBMCs, taken around atezolizumab (anti-PD-L1) treatment. These receptors came from a man aged 55 to 70 with urothelial cancer.

V and J are TRBV19 and TRBJ2-3; no definite D call. The V and J ends lost 4 bases and 5 bases respectively, with 16 bases between them. This CDR3 comprises 15 residues. CDR1 and CDR2 from the germline V gene are LNHDA and SQIVND (reference sequence). CDR3 residues: CASSTSFSRVDTQYF. CDR3 nucleotide sequence: TGTGCCAGTAGTACGTCATTTAGCCGAGTAGATACGCAGTATTTT.

The chain employs TRBV5-1 and TRBJ2-5; D uncertain. Germline V gives CDR1 SGHRS, CDR2 YFSETQ. The CDR3 spans 11 residues. The ends were cut back, 4 bases at V and 5 bases at J, with 6 bases in the middle. This chain's CDR3 is CASSRQETQYF. The CDR3, as DNA: TGCGCCAGCAGCCGCCAGGAGACCCAGTACTTC.

This clone was seen more than once but under ten times. The gene calls are TRBV19 and TRBJ1-5; no firm D call. The CDR3 is 16 residues long. V was cut by 7 bases and J by 2 bases, with 18 bases left in between. The V gene's germline CDR1 is LNHDA and CDR2 SQIVND (reference sequence). CDR3 nucleotide sequence: TGTGCCAGTACCCCGGAGTTGGGTAGACGCAATCAGCCCCAGCATTTT. Encoded protein: CASTPELGRRNQPQHF.

CDR3 region: CASSDMDTVTGELFF. The CDR3 DNA reads TGTGCCAGCAGTGATATGGACACCGTTACCGGGGAGCTGTTTTTT. The chain combines TRBV6-1 with TRBJ2-2; D is possibly TRBD1 (5 bases). V dropped 3 bases and J dropped 5 bases, with 13 bases sitting between them. The CDR3 length is 15 residues. The germline V gene encodes CDR1 MNHNS and CDR2 SASEGT.

The chain recombines TRBV6-1 with TRBJ2-3, with 8 bases matching TRBD2. In germline, CDR1 is MNHNS, CDR2 SASEGT. Trimming removed 4 bases from V and 8 bases from J; junction bases left unmatched: 8. This CDR3 has 14 residues. The CDR3 nucleotides are TGTGCCAGCAGTGGGCGGGGGGCGGAGGGTACGCAGTATTTT. It yields the protein CASSGRGAEGTQYF.

The chain couples TRBV18 to TRBJ2-3; 12 nucleotides agree with TRBD1. V lost 1 base, J lost 0 bases, and 11 bases stayed unmatched. The CDR3 loop spans 20 amino acids. The germline CDR1 and CDR2 sequences are KGHSH and LQKENI. The CDR3 sequence: CASSPRDRGLYQASTDTQYF. Here the CDR3 DNA reads TGTGCCAGCTCACCACGGGACAGGGGGCTTTATCAGGCCAGCACAGATACGCAGTATTTT.

The chain combines TRBV5-6 with TRBJ1-2; no firm D call. Per germline, CDR1 SGHDT and CDR2 YYEEEE. The CDR3 is 12 amino acids. V shed 4 bases and J shed 4 bases, with 8 bases lying between them. The CDR3 bases are TGTGCCAGCAGCCCATCCAGCTATGGCTACACCTTC. It codes for CASSPSSYGYTF.

The table lists this clone with a few counts. This chain joins TRBV6-1 and TRBJ2-7, with TRBD1 matching 8 bases. Germline values: CDR1 MNHNS, CDR2 SASEGT. Trimming took 4 bases from V and 3 from J; bases not matched to a gene: 8. The CDR3 runs 15 residues. In DNA form, the CDR3 reads TGTGCCAGCAGTGGTGACAGGGGACCATTCTACGAGCAGTACTTC. It yields the protein CASSGDRGPFYEQYF.